The rows below give T cell receptor beta chains drawn from one sample of a study of blood T cells in healthy people across ages. TCRdb re-analysed the 5' RACE reads in MiXCR, keeping a single row per CDR3 protein. The table has about 1.8 million distinct CDR3 sequences, less than 50% seen once; the top ten hold about 2.1%. The sample comprised blood. The receptors shown here come from a woman between 40 and 55 years old in good health. CDR3s leave out the opening cysteine and the closing phenylalanine or tryptophan. Fields, in order: J gene, V gene, CDR3 protein.

TRBJ1-6 TRBV20-1 SASGGSTYNSPLH
TRBJ2-1 TRBV6-4 ASSYSGGGFNEQF
TRBJ1-2 TRBV6-2/TRBV6-3 ASSYQQGGGYT
TRBJ2-3 TRBV5-1 ASSYRLAGGLDTQY
TRBJ2-1 TRBV12-3/TRBV12-4 ARSFRQTYNEQF
TRBJ2-1 TRBV7-3 ASSPGQGRTEQF
TRBJ1-4 TRBV5-1 TSSQLATNEKLF
TRBJ2-7 TRBV6-5 ASSYTGPSYEQY
TRBJ2-5 TRBV11-2 ASSFATQETQY
TRBJ1-2 TRBV29-1 SVEKMRDGYT
TRBJ2-3 TRBV12-3/TRBV12-4 ASSLNRGPY
TRBJ2-1 TRBV28 ASAPPPSGGPYNEQF
TRBJ1-2 TRBV20-1 SARKSQGTKDYGYT
TRBJ2-1 TRBV7-6 ASSFTQLKDEQF
NA TRBV20-1 SAMGSGSWETQY
TRBJ1-4 TRBV4-2 ASSQGTATNEKLF
TRBJ2-1 TRBV12-3/TRBV12-4 ASSLRGSEANEQF
TRBJ2-3 TRBV7-8 ASSLDRGKGTDTQY
TRBJ2-6 TRBV5-1 ASSLTASGANVLT
TRBJ2-3 TRBV6-2/TRBV6-3 ASSYGATSTDTQY
TRBJ2-7 TRBV6-2/TRBV6-3 ASSLGTNLIAYEQY
TRBJ2-3 TRBV6-2/TRBV6-3 ASSYGASGSTDTQY
TRBJ1-4 TRBV20-1 SASRAANEKLF
TRBJ2-5 TRBV20-1 SARDGTKLAKNIRY
TRBJ2-4 TRBV5-1 ASGLAGGVEQY
TRBJ2-4 TRBV7-2 ASSLGTGLAKNIQY
TRBJ2-3 TRBV29-1 SARRDNTDTQY